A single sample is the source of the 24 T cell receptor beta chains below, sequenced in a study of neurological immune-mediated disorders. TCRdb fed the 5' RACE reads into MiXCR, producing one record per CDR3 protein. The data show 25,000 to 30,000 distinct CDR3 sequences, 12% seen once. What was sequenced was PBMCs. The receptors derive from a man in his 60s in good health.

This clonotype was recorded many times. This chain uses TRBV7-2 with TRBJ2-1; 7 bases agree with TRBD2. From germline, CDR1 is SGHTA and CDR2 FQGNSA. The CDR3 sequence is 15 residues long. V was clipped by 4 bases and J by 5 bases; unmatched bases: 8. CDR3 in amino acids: CASSSAPGLHNEQFF. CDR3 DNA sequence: TGTGCCAGCAGCTCCGCCCCGGGACTACACAATGAGCAGTTCTTC.

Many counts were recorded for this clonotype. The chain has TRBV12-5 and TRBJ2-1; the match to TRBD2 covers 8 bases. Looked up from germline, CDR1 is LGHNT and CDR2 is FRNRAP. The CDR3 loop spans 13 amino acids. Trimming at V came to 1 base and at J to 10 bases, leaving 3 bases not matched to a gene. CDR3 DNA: TGTGCTAGTGGTTTGGGGACTAGCAGGGAGCAGTTCTTC. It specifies CASGLGTSREQFF.

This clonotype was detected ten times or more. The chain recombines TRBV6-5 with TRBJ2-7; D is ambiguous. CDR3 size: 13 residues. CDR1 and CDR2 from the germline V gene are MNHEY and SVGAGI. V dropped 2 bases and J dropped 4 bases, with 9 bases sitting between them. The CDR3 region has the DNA TGTGCCAGCAGTTACGCCGAAAGTTACGAGCAGTACTTC. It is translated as CASSYAESYEQYF.

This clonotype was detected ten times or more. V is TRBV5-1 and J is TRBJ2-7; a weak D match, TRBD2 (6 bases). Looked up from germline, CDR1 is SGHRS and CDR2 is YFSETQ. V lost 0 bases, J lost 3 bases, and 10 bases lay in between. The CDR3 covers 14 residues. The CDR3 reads CASSLVWGGYEQYF. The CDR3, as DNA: TGCGCCAGCAGCTTGGTTTGGGGAGGCTACGAGCAGTACTTC.

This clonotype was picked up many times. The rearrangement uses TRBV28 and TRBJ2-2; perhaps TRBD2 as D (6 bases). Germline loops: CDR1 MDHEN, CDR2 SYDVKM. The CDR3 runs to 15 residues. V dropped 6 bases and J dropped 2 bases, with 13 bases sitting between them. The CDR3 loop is CASRWTKPNTGELFF. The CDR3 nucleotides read TGTGCCAGCAGATGGACTAAACCCAACACCGGGGAGCTGTTTTTT.

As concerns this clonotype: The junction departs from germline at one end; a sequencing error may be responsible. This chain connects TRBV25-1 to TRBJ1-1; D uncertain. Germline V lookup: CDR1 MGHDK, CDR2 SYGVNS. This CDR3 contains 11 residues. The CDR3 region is CVSERNTEAFF. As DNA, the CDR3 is TGTGTCAGCGAACGGAACACTGAAGCTTTCTTT.

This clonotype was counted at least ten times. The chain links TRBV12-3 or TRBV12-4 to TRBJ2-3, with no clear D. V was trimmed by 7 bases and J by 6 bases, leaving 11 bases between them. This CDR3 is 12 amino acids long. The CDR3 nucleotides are TGTGCCAGCACTCTTTTTATGGATACGCAGTATTTT. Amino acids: CASTLFMDTQYF.

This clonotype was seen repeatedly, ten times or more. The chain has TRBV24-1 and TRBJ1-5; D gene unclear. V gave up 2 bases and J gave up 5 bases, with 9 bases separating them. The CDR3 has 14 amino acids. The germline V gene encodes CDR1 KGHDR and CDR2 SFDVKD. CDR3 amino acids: CATSDSRVYQPQHF. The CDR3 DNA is TGTGCCACCAGTGATTCCCGGGTTTATCAGCCCCAGCATTTT.

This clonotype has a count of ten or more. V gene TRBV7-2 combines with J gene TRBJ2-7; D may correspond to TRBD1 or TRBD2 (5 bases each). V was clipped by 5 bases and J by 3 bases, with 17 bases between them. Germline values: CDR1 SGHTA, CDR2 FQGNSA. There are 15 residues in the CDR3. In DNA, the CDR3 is TGTGCCAGCAGCGGTCCGCGGGTAGGGGACTACGAGCAGTACTTC. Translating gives CASSGPRVGDYEQYF.

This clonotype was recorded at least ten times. CDR3 region: CASSLFTGETQYF. The CDR3 DNA sequence: TGTGCCAGCAGCTTATTTACAGGGGAGACCCAGTACTTC. The chain is built from TRBV11-2 and TRBJ2-5, with a weak D call TRBD1 (6 bases). Germline V gene sequence: CDR1 SGHAT, CDR2 FQNNGV. V lost 2 bases and J lost 5, with 9 bases in between. The CDR3 spans 13 residues.

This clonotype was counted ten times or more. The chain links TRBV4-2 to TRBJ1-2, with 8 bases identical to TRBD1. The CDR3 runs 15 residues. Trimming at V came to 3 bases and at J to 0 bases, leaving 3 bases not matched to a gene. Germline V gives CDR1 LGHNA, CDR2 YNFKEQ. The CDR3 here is CASSQGQAPNYGYTF. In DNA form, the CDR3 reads TGTGCCAGCAGCCAGGGACAGGCTCCTAACTATGGCTACACCTTC.

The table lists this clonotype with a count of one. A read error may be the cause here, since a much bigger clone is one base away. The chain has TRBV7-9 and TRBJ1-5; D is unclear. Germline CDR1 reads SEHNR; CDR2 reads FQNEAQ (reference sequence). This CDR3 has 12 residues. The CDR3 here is CVSSRDNQPQHF. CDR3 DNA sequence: TGTGTCAGCAGCCGGGATAATCAGCCCCAGCATTTT.

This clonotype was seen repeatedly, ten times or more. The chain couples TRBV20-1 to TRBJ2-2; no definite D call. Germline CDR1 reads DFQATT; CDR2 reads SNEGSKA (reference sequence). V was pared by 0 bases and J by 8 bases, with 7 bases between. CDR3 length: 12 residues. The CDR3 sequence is CSARDWSGELFF. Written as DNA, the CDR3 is TGCAGTGCTAGAGATTGGTCTGGGGAGCTGTTTTTT.

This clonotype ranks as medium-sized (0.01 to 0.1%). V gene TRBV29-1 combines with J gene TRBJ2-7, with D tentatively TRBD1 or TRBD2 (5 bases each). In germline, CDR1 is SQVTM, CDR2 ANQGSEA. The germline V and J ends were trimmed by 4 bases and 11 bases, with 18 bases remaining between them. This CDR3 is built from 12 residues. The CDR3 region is CSVAQGPTAEYF. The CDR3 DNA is TGCAGCGTTGCCCAGGGACCGACGGCCGAGTACTTC.

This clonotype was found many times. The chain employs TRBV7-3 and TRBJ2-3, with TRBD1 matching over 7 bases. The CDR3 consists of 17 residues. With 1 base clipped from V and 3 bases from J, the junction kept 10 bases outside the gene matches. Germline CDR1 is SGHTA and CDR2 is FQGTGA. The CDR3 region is CASSLKYRGRTTDTQYF. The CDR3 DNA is TGTGCCAGCAGCTTAAAGTATAGGGGGCGAACGACAGATACGCAGTATTTT.

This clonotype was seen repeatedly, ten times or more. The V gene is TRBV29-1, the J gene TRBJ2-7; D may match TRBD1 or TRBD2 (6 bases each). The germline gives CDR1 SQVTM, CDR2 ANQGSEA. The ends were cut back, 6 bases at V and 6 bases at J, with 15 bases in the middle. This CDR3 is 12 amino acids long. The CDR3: CSVREGEVEQYF. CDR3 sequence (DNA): TGCAGCGTGAGAGAGGGGGAGGTCGAGCAGTACTTC.

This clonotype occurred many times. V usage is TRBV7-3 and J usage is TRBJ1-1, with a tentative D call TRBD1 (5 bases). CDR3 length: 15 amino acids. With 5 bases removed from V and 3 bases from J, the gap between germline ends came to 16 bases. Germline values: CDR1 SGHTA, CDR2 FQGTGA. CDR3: CASSPSRSRDTEAFF. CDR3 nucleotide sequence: TGTGCCAGCAGCCCGAGCAGATCCAGGGACACTGAAGCTTTCTTT.

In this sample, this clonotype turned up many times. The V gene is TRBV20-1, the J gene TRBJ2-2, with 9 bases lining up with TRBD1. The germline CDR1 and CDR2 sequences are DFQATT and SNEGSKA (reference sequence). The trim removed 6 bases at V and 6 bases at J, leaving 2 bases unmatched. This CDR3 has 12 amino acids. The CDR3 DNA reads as TGCAGTGCCAGACAGGGGGCCGGGGAGCTGTTTTTT. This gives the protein CSARQGAGELFF.

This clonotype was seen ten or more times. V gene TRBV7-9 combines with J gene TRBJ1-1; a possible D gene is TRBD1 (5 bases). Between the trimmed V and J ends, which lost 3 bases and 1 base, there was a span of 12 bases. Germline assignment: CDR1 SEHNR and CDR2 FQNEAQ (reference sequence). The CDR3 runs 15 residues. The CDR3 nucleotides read TGTGCCAGCAGCTTCCGGGCGGGGGGGAACACTGAAGCTTTCTTT. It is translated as CASSFRAGGNTEAFF.

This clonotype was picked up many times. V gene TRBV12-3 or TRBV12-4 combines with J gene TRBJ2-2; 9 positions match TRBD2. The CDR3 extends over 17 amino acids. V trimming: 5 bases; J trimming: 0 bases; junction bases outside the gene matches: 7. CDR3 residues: CASSPGSGGTNTGELFF. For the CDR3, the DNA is TGTGCCAGCAGTCCCGGTAGCGGGGGAACGAACACCGGGGAGCTGTTTTTT.

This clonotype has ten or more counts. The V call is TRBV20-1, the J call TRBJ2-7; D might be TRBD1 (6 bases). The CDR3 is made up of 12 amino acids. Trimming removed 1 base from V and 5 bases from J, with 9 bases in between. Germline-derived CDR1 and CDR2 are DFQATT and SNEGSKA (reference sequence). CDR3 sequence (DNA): TGCAGTGCTAGAGTAAACAGGGACGAGCAGTACTTC. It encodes CSARVNRDEQYF.

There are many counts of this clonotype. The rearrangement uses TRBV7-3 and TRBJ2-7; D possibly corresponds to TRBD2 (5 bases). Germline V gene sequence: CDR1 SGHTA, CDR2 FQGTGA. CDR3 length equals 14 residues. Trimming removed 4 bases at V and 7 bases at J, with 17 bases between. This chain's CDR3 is CASSYTPGDPEQYF. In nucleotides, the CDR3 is TGTGCCAGCAGCTACACCCCCGGGGATCCGGAGCAGTACTTC. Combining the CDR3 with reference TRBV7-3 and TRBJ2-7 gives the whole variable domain GAGVSQTPSNKVTEKGKYVELRCDPISGHTALYWYRQSLGQGPEFLIYFQGTGAADDSGLPNDRFFAVRPEGSVSTLKIQRTERGDSAVYLCASSYTPGDPEQYFGPGTRLTVT.

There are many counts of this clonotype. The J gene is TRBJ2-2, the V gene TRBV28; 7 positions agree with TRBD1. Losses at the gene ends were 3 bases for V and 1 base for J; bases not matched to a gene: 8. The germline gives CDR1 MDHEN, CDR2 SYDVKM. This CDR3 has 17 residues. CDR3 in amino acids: CASSFTGALLNTGELFF. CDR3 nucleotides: TGTGCCAGCAGTTTCACAGGGGCCCTTTTGAACACCGGGGAGCTGTTTTTT.

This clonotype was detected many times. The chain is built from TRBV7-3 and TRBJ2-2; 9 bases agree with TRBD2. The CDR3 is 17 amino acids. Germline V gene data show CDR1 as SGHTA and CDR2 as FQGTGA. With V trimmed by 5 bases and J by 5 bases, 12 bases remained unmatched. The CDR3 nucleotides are TGTGCCAGCAGCCTACTGGGTAGCGGGAGCGGAACCGGGGAGCTGTTTTTT. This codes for CASSLLGSGSGTGELFF. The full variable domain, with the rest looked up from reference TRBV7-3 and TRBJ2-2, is GAGVSQTPSNKVTEKGKYVELRCDPISGHTALYWYRQSLGQGPEFLIYFQGTGAADDSGLPNDRFFAVRPEGSVSTLKIQRTERGDSAVYLCASSLLGSGSGTGELFFGEGSRLTVL.